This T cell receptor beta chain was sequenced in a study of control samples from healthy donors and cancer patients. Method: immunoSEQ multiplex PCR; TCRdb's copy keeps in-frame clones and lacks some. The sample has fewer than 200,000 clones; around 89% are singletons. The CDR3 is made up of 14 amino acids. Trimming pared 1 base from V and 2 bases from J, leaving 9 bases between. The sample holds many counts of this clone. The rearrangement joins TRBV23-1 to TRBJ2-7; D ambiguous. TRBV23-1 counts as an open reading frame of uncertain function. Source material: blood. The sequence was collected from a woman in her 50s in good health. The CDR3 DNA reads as TGCGCCAGCAGTCAATGGAATTTAACCTACGAGCAGTACTTC. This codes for CASSQWNLTYEQYF.